This entry features one T cell receptor beta chain sequence. This entry belongs to a study of T cell responses to AZD1222 COVID-19 vaccine. Assay: immunoSEQ multiplex PCR; the TCRdb copy retains only in-frame clones and omits some. The table shows about 130,000 clones, with roughly 94% occurring only once. The sample was peripheral blood, taken on day 0 of AZD1222 vaccination. This TCR derives from an adult in good health.

This CDR3 reads CASSLDGQANQPQHF. CDR3 DNA: TGTGCCAGCAGCTTAGATGGACAGGCAAATCAGCCCCAGCATTTT. The chain has TRBV11-2 and TRBJ1-5; 7 bases match TRBD1. Germline CDR1 SGHAT, CDR2 FQNNGV. V was pared by 0 bases and J by 4 bases, with 3 bases of the junction left unmatched. There are 15 residues in the CDR3.